The entry below gives a single T cell receptor beta chain sequence along with its context. Its antigen is not identified. The CDR3 regions of TCR beta were amplified from RNA transcripts. Researchers ran a first-round RT-PCR on the TCR CDR3 using the HTBI primer set. A single record per CDR3 protein comes from TCRdb applying MiXCR to the multiplex PCR reads. The sample records about half a million distinct CDR3 sequences, under 25% being singletons. These data originate in a study of T cells in Graves' hyperthyroidism and ophthalmopathy. Study-wide findings and caveats: The blood repertoire included most of the expanded thyroid clonotypes above 0.001. A 13 V-J model separated ophthalmopathy from stable hyperthyroidism.

Clinical Activity Scores of at least 3, NOSPECS grades of at least 4 and durations under 3 months characterized ophthalmopathy patients. Uncontrolled infection, other autoimmune disease, pregnancy or lactation excluded patients. V was trimmed by 5 bases and J by 7 bases, leaving 12 bases between them. The CDR3 has 13 amino acids. The receptor was derived from a woman in her seventies with Graves' ophthalmopathy. The sequencing input was blood. The V and J genes are TRBV12-3 or TRBV12-4 and TRBJ2-1, with D possibly matching TRBD2 (5 bases). CDR3 residues: CASSTLDRNEQFF. In DNA form, the CDR3 reads TGTGCCAGCAGTACACTAGACCGGAATGAGCAGTTCTTC.